This T cell receptor beta chain was captured by sequencing in a study of T cells in Graves' hyperthyroidism and ophthalmopathy. Trimming at V came to 0 bases and at J to 5 bases, leaving 11 bases not matched to a gene. CDR1 and CDR2 (germline): KGHSH, LQKENI. CDR3 length: 17 amino acids. Using RNA transcripts as the source, TCR beta CDR3 regions were amplified. An initial round of RT-PCR targeting the TCR CDR3 relied on the HTBI primer set. TCRdb independently ran MiXCR on the multiplex PCR reads; one entry per CDR3 protein. Among more than 300,000 distinct CDR3 sequences listed, approximately 13% were seen once.

The sample consisted of blood. The sequence was obtained from a young woman with Graves' hyperthyroidism. The rearrangement links TRBV18 to TRBJ1-2; TRBD1 agrees at 8 bases. CDR3 amino acids: CASSPPPGTGRWYGYTF. CDR3 sequence (DNA): TGTGCCAGCTCACCACCGCCCGGGACAGGTCGTTGGTATGGCTACACCTTC.